The 5 T cell receptor beta chains listed next were all sequenced from one sample in a study of regulatory T cells in long-lasting Graves disease. The time point was: persistent/refractory GD, antithyroid drugs over 5 years with positive TRAb. The authors made the TCR library using RNA they extracted from PBMCs. Construction of TCR beta libraries relied on iRepertoire HTBI primers and on Arm-PCR targeting CDR3 regions. From the multiplex PCR reads, TCRdb called clonotypes with MiXCR, one entry per CDR3 protein. The profile covers about 470,000 distinct CDR3 sequences, with roughly a fifth appearing a single time and 7% to 9% taken by the ten largest. Here the sequenced sample was peripheral blood mononuclear cells (PBMCs), taken when the disease was refractory, from a patient treated with antithyroid drugs. These receptors all stem from a female donor with Graves disease.

The chain couples TRBV6-1 to TRBJ1-4, with D hard to call. The length of the CDR3 is 13 residues. V was cut by 10 bases and J by 3 bases, with 12 bases left in between. In germline, CDR1 is MNHNS, CDR2 SASEGT. This chain's CDR3 is CATRMRANEKLFF. CDR3 sequence (DNA): TGTGCCACCAGGATGCGGGCTAATGAAAAACTGTTTTTT.

This clonotype was detected ten times or more. The rearrangement uses TRBV12-3 or TRBV12-4 and TRBJ1-5; D uncertain. The CDR3 is 13 amino acids. Trimming stripped 5 bases from V and 1 base from J, with 6 bases between. Here the CDR3 reads CASSRYSNQPQHF. The CDR3 nucleotides read TGTGCCAGCAGTAGGTACAGCAATCAGCCCCAGCATTTT.

As regards this clonotype: A junction end diverges from the germline sequence, so it may reflect a read error. The gene calls are TRBV6-1 and TRBJ1-5, with D tentatively TRBD1 (5 bases). Per the germline V gene, CDR1 is MNHNS and CDR2 is SASEGT. This CDR3 spans 15 amino acids. The CDR3, as DNA: TGTGCCAGCCGGGGGTTAGACAGCATTAATCAGCCCCGGCATTTT. This sequence encodes CASRGLDSINQPRHF.

This clonotype came up many times. In DNA, the CDR3 is TGTGCCAGCAGCTTAGTAGAGGGGGGAGAGACTGAAGCTTTCTTT. As protein: CASSLVEGGETEAFF. The V call is TRBV7-9, the J call TRBJ1-1; D is possibly TRBD1 (6 bases). V was trimmed by 1 base and J by 5 bases, leaving 14 bases between them. The CDR3 is 15 residues long. CDR1 and CDR2 (germline): SEHNR, FQNEAQ (reference sequence).

The chain joins TRBV18 to TRBJ2-7; D possibly matches TRBD1 or TRBD2 (7 bases each). The CDR3 length is 15 residues. The germline CDR1 and CDR2 sequences are KGHSH and LQKENI. V lost 0 bases to trimming and J lost 7 bases, with 16 bases between them. The CDR3 region is CASSPPGQGGNEQYF. CDR3 in DNA: TGTGCCAGCTCACCACCGGGTCAGGGGGGGAATGAGCAGTACTTC.